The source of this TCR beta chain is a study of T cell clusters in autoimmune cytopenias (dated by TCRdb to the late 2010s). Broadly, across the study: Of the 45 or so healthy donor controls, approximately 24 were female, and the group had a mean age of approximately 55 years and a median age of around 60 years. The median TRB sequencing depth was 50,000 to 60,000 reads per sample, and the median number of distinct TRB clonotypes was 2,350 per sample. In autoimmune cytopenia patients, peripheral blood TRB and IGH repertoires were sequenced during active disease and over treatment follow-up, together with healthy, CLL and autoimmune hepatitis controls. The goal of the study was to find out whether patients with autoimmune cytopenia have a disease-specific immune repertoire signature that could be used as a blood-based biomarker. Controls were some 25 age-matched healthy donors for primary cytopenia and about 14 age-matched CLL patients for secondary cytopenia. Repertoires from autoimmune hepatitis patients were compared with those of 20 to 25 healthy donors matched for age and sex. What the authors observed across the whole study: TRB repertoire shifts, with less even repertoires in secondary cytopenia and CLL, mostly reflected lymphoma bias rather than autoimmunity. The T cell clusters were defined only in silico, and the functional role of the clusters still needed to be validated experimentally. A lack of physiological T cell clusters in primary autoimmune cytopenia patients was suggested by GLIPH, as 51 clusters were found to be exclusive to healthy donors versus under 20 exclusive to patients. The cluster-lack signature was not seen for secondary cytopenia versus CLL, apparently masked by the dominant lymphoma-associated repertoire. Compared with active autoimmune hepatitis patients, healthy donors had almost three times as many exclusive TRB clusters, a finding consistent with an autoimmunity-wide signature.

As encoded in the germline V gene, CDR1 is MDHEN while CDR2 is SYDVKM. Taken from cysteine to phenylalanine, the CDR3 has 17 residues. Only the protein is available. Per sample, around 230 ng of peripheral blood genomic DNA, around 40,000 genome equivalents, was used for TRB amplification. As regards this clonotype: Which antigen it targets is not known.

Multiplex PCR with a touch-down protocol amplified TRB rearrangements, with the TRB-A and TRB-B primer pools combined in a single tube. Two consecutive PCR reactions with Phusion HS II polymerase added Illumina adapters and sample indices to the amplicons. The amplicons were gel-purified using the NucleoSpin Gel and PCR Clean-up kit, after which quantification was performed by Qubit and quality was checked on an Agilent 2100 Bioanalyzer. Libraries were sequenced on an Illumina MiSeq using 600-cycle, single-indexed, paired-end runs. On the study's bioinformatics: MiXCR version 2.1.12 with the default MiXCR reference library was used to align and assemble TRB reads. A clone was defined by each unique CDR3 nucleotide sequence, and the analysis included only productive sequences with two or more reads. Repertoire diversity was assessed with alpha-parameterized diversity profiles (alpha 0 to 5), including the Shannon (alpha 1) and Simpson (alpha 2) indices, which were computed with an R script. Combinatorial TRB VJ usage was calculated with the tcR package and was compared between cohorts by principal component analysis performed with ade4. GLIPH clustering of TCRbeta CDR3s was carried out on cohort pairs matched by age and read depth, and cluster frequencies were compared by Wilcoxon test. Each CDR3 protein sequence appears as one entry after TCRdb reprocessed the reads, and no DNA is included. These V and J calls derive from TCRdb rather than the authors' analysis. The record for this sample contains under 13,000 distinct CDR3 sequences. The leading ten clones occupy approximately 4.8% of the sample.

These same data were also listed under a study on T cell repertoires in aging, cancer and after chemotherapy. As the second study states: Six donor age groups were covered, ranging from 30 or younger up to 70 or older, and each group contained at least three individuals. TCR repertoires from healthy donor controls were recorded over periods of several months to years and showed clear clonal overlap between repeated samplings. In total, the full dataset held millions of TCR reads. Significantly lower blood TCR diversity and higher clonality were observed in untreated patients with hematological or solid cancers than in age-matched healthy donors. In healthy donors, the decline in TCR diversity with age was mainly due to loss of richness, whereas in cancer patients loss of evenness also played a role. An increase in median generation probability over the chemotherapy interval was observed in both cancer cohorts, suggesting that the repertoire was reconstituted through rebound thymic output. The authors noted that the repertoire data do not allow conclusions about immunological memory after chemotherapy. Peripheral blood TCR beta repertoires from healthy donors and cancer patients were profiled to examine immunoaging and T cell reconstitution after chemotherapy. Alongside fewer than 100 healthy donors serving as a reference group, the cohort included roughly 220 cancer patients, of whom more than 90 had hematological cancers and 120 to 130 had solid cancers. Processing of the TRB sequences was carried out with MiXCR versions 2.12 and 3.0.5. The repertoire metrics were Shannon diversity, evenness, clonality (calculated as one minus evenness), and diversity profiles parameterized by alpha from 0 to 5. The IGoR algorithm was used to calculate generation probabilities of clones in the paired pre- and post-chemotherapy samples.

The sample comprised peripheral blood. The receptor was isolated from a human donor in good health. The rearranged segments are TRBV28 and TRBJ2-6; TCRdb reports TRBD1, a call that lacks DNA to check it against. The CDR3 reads CASSFPIQGAGANVLTF.